A single T cell receptor (beta chain) is shown here with its context. What it binds is unknown. Each sample gave at least 7 million isolated PBMCs. This entry is derived from a study of blood T cells in healthy people across ages. Overall study results and limits: When set beside aged donors, long-lived donors presented more naive CD4+ cells and higher diversity.

The CDR3 spans 14 residues. Between the trimmed V and J ends, which lost 4 bases and 1 base, there was a span of 11 bases. CDR1 and CDR2 (germline): SGHRS, YFSETQ. It was with a sample-barcoded 5' primer and a J-beta primer mix that a second PCR of roughly 6 to 11 cycles was run. Tagging of each cDNA molecule was performed by a template-switch adaptor with 12 random nucleotides. MiXCR was run by TCRdb on the 5' RACE reads, yielding one entry per CDR3 protein. The table shows about a million distinct CDR3 sequences, with 45% to 50% occurring only once. The genes are TRBV5-1 and TRBJ1-1, with D perhaps matching TRBD1 (5 bases). The specimen sequenced was blood. The clonotype comes from a man younger than 40 in good health. In DNA, the CDR3 is TGCGCCAGCAGCCCTCGACAGTCGAACACTGAAGCTTTCTTT. This translates into CASSPRQSNTEAFF.